Listed below are T cell receptor beta chains from one sample, sequenced in a study of T cell responses to AZD1222 COVID-19 vaccine. The method was immunoSEQ multiplex PCR; TCRdb's version includes in-frame clones alone and lacks a portion of them. The data hold about 120,000 clones, with 75% to 90% observed a single time. The sequenced sample was peripheral blood, obtained on day 0 of AZD1222 vaccination. The receptors were gathered from an adult in good health. CDR3s include the opening cysteine and the closing phenylalanine or tryptophan. D genes are given only for firm matches. Size values are once, few and many counts, or a class for expanded clones, and some rows have none.

V gene	J gene	CDR3 length	clone size	D gene	CDR3 protein	CDR3 DNA
TRBV4-2	TRBJ2-7	14	once	TRBD2	CASSQGLAGDEQYF	TGTGCCAGCAGCCAAGGACTAGCGGGAGACGAGCAGTACTTC
TRBV28	TRBJ2-5	11	-	-	CASGDPRTQYF	TGTGCCAGCGGTGATCCCCGGACCCAGTACTTC
TRBV15	TRBJ1-2	15	-	-	CATSTHGPGYYGYTF	TGTGCCACCAGCACCCACGGGCCGGGATACTATGGCTACACCTTC
TRBV11-2	TRBJ2-7	16	-	TRBD2	CASSLDRGGLGHEQYF	TGTGCCAGCAGCTTAGATCGGGGGGGTTTGGGACACGAGCAGTACTTC
TRBV11-2	TRBJ1-2	15	-	TRBD1	CASSSRQGKDYGYTF	TGTGCCAGCAGCTCCCGACAGGGAAAGGACTATGGCTACACCTTC
TRBV21-1	TRBJ2-3	18	-	-	CASSKYLAGLGSTDTQYF	TGTGCCAGCAGCAAGTATCTAGCGGGATTGGGTAGCACAGATACGCAGTATTTT
TRBV5-1	TRBJ2-5	13	-	-	CASRSSVQETQYF	TGCGCCAGCAGGAGTTCCGTACAAGAGACCCAGTACTTC
TRBV6-1	TRBJ2-7	13	-	-	CASSEQRTKKQYF	TGTGCCAGCAGTGAACAAAGGACAAAGAAACAGTACTTC
TRBV19	TRBJ1-2	14	-	-	CASSIDPGNYGYTF	TGTGCCAGTAGTATAGATCCAGGAAACTATGGCTACACCTTC
TRBV2	TRBJ2-5	13	-	TRBD1	CASGQGREETQYF	TGTGCCAGTGGACAGGGGAGGGAAGAGACCCAGTACTTC
TRBV12-3/TRBV12-4	TRBJ1-4	12	-	-	CASSFSGAELFF	TGTGCCAGCAGTTTTTCAGGGGCGGAACTGTTTTTT
TRBV5-1	TRBJ1-2	14	once	-	CASSLGQQSDGYTF	TGCGCCAGCAGCTTGGGACAGCAGTCCGATGGCTACACCTTC
TRBV11-2	TRBJ2-3	14	-	-	CASSLDPRTDTQYF	TGTGCCAGCAGCTTAGATCCTCGCACAGATACGCAGTATTTT
TRBV3-1/TRBV3-2	TRBJ2-7	14	-	-	CASSQVAGLGEQYF	TGTGCCAGCAGCCAAGTGGCGGGCCTCGGGGAGCAGTACTTC
TRBV11-2	TRBJ1-3	16	-	-	CASTLRGSTSGNTIYF	TGTGCCAGCACCCTTAGAGGGAGCACGTCTGGAAACACCATATATTTT
TRBV27	TRBJ2-2	16	-	TRBD2	CASSARTSGSAGELFF	TGTGCCAGCAGTGCTCGGACTAGCGGGAGCGCCGGGGAGCTGTTTTTT
TRBV2	TRBJ1-5	15	-	TRBD1	CASSDRGTSNQPQHF	TGTGCCAGCAGTGACAGGGGGACTAGCAATCAGCCCCAGCATTTT
TRBV9	TRBJ1-1	14	-	-	CASSAAGGRTEAFF	TGTGCCAGCAGCGCCGCGGGGGGGCGCACTGAAGCTTTCTTT
TRBV12-1	TRBJ1-5	12	-	-	CASPKNRGPNHF	TGTGCCAGCCCCAAAAACAGGGGACCCAATCATTTT
TRBV7-6	TRBJ2-5	18	-	TRBD2	CASSLAAGTSGVQETQYF	TGTGCCAGCAGCTTAGCGGCCGGGACTAGCGGGGTACAAGAGACCCAGTACTTC
TRBV5-1	TRBJ1-2	15	-	-	CASSLSDPGMNGYTF	TGCGCCAGCAGCTTGTCGGACCCGGGCATGAATGGCTACACCTTC
TRBV19	TRBJ1-3	14	-	-	CASRETGPGNTIYF	TGTGCCAGTAGGGAGACAGGTCCTGGAAACACCATATATTTT
TRBV2	TRBJ2-3	14	-	-	CASSEDWGLERKYF	TGTGCCAGCAGTGAAGATTGGGGGTTAGAGAGAAAGTATTTT
TRBV30	TRBJ1-5	13	-	-	CAWSNRDGQPQHF	TGTGCCTGGAGTAACAGGGATGGTCAGCCCCAGCATTTT
TRBV7-2	TRBJ2-1	15	-	-	CASSLAQGGYNEQFF	TGTGCCAGCAGCTTAGCGCAGGGCGGATACAATGAGCAGTTCTTC
TRBV28	TRBJ1-2	14	-	-	CASRENGQIYGYTF	TGTGCCAGCAGAGAAAACGGACAGATCTATGGCTACACCTTC
TRBV10-2	TRBJ1-5	15	-	-	CASSDGERFNQPQHF	TGCGCCAGCAGTGATGGGGAGCGGTTCAATCAGCCCCAGCATTTT
TRBV6-5	TRBJ1-5	14	-	TRBD1	CASSPQGRDQPQHF	TGTGCCAGCAGCCCACAGGGGCGCGATCAGCCCCAGCATTTT
TRBV11-2	TRBJ2-1	12	-	TRBD2	CASSRPGGEQFF	TGTGCCAGCAGCCGGCCGGGGGGAGAGCAGTTCTTC
TRBV6-5	TRBJ1-2	13	-	-	CASMQSRNYGYTF	TGTGCCAGCATGCAGTCTCGAAACTATGGCTACACCTTC
TRBV11-3	TRBJ2-5	14	-	-	CASSQSSRSTTQYF	TGTGCCAGCAGCCAAAGTAGCCGCTCCACGACCCAGTACTTC
TRBV18	TRBJ1-2	14	-	-	CASSPPDSGYGYTF	TGTGCCAGCTCACCGCCGGACAGCGGATATGGCTACACCTTC
TRBV19	TRBJ1-1	15	-	TRBD1	CASTSRDRPGTEAFF	TGTGCCAGTACCTCCCGGGACAGGCCGGGGACTGAAGCTTTCTTT
TRBV7-9	TRBJ2-6	16	-	-	CASSFGPSSGANVLTF	TGTGCCAGCAGCTTTGGTCCGAGCTCTGGGGCCAACGTCCTGACTTTC
TRBV29-1	TRBJ2-3	14	once	-	CSVSGQLLTDTQYF	TGCAGCGTTTCTGGACAGCTACTCACAGATACGCAGTATTTT
TRBV27	TRBJ1-5	17	-	TRBD1	CASSHRSGTGLNQPQHF	TGTGCCAGCAGCCATCGGTCGGGGACAGGCCTAAATCAGCCCCAGCATTTT
TRBV5-4	TRBJ2-2	15	-	TRBD2	CASSRGLAGEGELFF	TGTGCCAGCAGCAGAGGACTAGCGGGAGAAGGGGAGCTGTTTTTT
TRBV3-1/TRBV3-2	TRBJ2-1	13	-	-	CASSGFIDNEQFF	TGTGCCAGCAGCGGGTTTATTGACAATGAGCAGTTCTTC
TRBV3-1/TRBV3-2	TRBJ2-1	17	-	TRBD2	CASSHLPGTSGNDEQFF	TGTGCCAGCAGCCACCTTCCCGGGACTAGCGGGAACGATGAGCAGTTCTTC
TRBV3-1/TRBV3-2	TRBJ2-5	15	-	TRBD1	CASSRLGTAQETQYF	TGTGCCAGCAGCCGTCTAGGGACAGCCCAAGAGACCCAGTACTTC
TRBV5-1	TRBJ2-1	17	-	TRBD2	CASSTGTSGRDHNEQFF	TGCGCCAGCAGCACAGGGACTAGCGGGAGGGACCACAATGAGCAGTTCTTC
TRBV6-6	TRBJ1-5	15	once	-	CASSHHDFGHQPQHF	TGTGCCAGCAGCCACCACGACTTTGGCCATCAGCCCCAGCATTTT
TRBV7-6	TRBJ2-7	16	-	-	CASSSAVAGGAYEQYF	TGTGCCAGCAGCTCAGCCGTGGCGGGCGGTGCCTACGAGCAGTACTTC
TRBV11-2	TRBJ2-5	16	once	TRBD1	CASSLGTGGEGETQYF	TGTGCCAGCAGCTTAGGGACAGGGGGCGAGGGGGAGACCCAGTACTTC
TRBV7-3	TRBJ2-1	16	-	-	CASSPPGISGGGEQFF	TGTGCCAGCAGCCCCCCCGGGATAAGTGGTGGGGGTGAGCAGTTCTTC
TRBV28	TRBJ1-3	14	-	-	CASSPDGTGNTIYF	TGTGCCAGCAGTCCCGACGGGACTGGAAACACCATATATTTT
TRBV30	TRBJ2-3	14	-	TRBD1	CAWSQQGASVGQYF	TGTGCCTGGAGCCAGCAGGGGGCTAGTGTGGGGCAGTATTTT
TRBV10-1	TRBJ1-5	12	-	-	CASLYQNQPQHF	TGCGCCAGCCTATATCAGAATCAGCCCCAGCATTTT
TRBV28	TRBJ2-5	16	-	TRBD2	CASSLGTSGALETQYF	TGTGCCAGCAGTCTCGGGACTAGCGGGGCCCTGGAGACCCAGTACTTC
TRBV28	TRBJ1-3	16	-	-	CASSHPGTGIGNTIYF	TGTGCCAGCAGTCACCCCGGGACGGGTATTGGAAACACCATATATTTT
TRBV15	TRBJ2-1	15	-	-	CATSREIASYNEQFF	TGTGCCACCAGCAGAGAGATCGCCTCCTACAATGAGCAGTTCTTC
TRBV6-4	TRBJ2-1	14	-	TRBD2	CASSELAGGPEQFF	TGTGCCAGCAGTGAACTAGCGGGAGGGCCAGAGCAGTTCTTC
TRBV4-2	TRBJ2-1	16	-	TRBD2	CASSQDPGTSYNEQFF	TGTGCCAGCAGCCAAGACCCCGGGACTAGCTACAATGAGCAGTTCTTC
TRBV5-1	TRBJ2-6	15	few	-	CASSPESSGANVLTF	TGCGCCAGCAGCCCCGAGAGCTCTGGGGCCAACGTCCTGACTTTC
TRBV18	TRBJ2-7	16	-	TRBD2	CASSPDLAGGGSEQYF	TGTGCCAGCTCACCAGATCTAGCGGGAGGGGGCAGCGAGCAGTACTTC
TRBV4-1	TRBJ1-6	17	-	-	CASSQDRGSSRGSPLHF	TGCGCCAGCAGCCAAGATCGAGGCAGCTCCAGGGGTTCACCCCTCCACTTT
TRBV6-5	TRBJ2-7	13	-	-	CASSLGPIYEQYF	TGTGCCAGCAGCCTCGGACCGATCTACGAGCAGTACTTC